This TCR beta chain was identified in a study of human T cells and chemical hapten exposure. General study results and limits: Expanded TCRs showed more large CDR3 clusters than pre-sensitization or healthy control sets.

In its sample, this clonotype was seen a few times. The antigen remains undetermined. Unique molecular identifiers were affixed to discrete cDNA molecules within the library. TCRdb ran MiXCR on the RACE reads and lists one entry per CDR3 protein. Here the sample spans 340,000 or so distinct CDR3 sequences, roughly 6.9% being singletons. Sample time point: patch test 1, 2 weeks after DPC sensitization. Documented treatment: therapeutic diphenylcyclopropenone sensitization with weekly scalp DPC. After removal of 0 bases from V and 1 base from J, the junction contained 6 bases not matched to a gene. Germline loops: CDR1 MGHRA, CDR2 YSYEKL. The CDR3 sequence is 17 residues long.

Here the sequenced sample was whole blood, taken in connection with sensitization to the hapten diphenylcyclopropenone (DPC). The chain recombines TRBV4-1 with TRBJ2-5; 9 bases align to TRBD1. The clonotype comes from a woman aged 18-29 years with alopecia areata. Some clones in this sample may be carry-over from other donors' samples. CDR3 DNA sequence: TGCGCCAGCAGCCAAGAAGGGGGACAGGGCGTCCAAGAGACCCAGTACTTC. As protein: CASSQEGGQGVQETQYF.